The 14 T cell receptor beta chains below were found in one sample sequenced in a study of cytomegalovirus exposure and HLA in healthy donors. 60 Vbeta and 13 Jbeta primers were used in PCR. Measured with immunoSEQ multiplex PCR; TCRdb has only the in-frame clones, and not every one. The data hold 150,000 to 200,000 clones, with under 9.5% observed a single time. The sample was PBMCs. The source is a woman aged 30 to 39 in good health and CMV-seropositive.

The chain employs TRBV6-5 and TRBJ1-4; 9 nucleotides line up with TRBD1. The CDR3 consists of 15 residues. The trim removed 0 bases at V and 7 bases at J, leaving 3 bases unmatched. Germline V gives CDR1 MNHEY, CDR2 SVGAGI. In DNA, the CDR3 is TGTGCCAGCAGTTACTCGAACAGGGGGCGTGAAAAACTGTTTTTT. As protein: CASSYSNRGREKLFF.

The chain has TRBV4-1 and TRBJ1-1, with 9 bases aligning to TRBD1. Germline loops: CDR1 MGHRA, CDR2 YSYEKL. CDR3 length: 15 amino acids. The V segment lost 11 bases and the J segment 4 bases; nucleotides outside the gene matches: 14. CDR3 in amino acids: CAASLTGGVVTEAFF. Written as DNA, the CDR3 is TGCGCCGCGTCCCTGACAGGGGGGGTTGTCACTGAAGCTTTCTTT.

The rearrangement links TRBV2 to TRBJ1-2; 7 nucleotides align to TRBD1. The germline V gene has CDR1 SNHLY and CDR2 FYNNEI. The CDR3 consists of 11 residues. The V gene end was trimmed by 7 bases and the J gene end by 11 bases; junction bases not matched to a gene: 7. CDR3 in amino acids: CASTGQEGYTF. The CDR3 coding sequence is TGTGCCAGCACCGGACAGGAGGGTTACACCTTC.

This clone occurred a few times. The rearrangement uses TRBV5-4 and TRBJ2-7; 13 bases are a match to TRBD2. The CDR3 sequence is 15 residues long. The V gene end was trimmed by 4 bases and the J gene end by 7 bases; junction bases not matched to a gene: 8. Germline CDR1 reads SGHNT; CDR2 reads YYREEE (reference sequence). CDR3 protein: CASSTLAGGPREQYF. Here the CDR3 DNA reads TGTGCCAGCAGCACACTAGCGGGAGGGCCTCGGGAGCAGTACTTC.

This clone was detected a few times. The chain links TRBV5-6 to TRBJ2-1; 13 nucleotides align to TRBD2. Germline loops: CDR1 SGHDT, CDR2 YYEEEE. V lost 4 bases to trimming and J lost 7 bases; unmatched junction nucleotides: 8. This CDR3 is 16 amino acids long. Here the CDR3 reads CASSLRTSGRNNEQFF. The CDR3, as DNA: TGTGCCAGCAGCCTAAGGACTAGCGGGAGAAATAATGAGCAGTTCTTC. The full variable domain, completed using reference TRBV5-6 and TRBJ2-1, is DAGVTQSPTHLIKTRGQQVTLRCSPKSGHDTVSWYQQALGQGPQFIFQYYEEEERQRGNFPDRFSGHQFPNYSSELNVNALLLGDSALYLCASSLRTSGRNNEQFFGPGTRLTVL.

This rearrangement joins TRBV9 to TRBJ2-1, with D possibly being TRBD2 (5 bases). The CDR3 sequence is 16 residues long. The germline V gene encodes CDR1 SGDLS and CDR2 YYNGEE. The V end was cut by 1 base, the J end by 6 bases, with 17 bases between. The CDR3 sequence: CASSVNGWLAGNEQFF. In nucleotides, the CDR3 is TGTGCCAGCAGCGTAAATGGGTGGCTAGCTGGCAATGAGCAGTTCTTC.

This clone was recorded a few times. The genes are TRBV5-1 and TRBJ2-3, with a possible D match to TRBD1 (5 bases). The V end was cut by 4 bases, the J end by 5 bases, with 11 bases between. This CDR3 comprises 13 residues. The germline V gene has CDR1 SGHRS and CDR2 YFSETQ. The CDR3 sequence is CASSPGDRDTQYF. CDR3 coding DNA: TGCGCCAGCAGCCCAGGTGACAGAGATACGCAGTATTTT. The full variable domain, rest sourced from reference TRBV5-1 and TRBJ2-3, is KAGVTQTPRYLIKTRGQQVTLSCSPISGHRSVSWYQQTPGQGLQFLFEYFSETQRNKGNFPGRFSGRQFSNSRSEMNVSTLELGDSALYLCASSPGDRDTQYFGPGTRLTVL.

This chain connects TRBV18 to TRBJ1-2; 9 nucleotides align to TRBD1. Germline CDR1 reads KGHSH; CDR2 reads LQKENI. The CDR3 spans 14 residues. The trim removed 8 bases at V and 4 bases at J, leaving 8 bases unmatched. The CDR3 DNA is TGTGCCAGCCGAGGGACAGGGCTCACCTATGGCTACACCTTC. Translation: CASRGTGLTYGYTF.

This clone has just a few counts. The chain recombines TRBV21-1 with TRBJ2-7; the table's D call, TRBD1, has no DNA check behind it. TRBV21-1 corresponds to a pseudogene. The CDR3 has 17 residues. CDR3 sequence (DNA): TGTGCCAGCAGCAAAGGTACAGGGGCCCCAAGACACTACGAGCAGTACTTC. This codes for CASSKGTGAPRHYEQYF.

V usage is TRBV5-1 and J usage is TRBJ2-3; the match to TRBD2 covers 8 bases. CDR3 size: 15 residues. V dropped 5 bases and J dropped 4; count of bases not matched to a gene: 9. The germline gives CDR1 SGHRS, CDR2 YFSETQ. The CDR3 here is CASSSGTSLADTQYF. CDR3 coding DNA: TGCGCCAGCAGTAGCGGGACTAGTCTAGCAGATACGCAGTATTTT. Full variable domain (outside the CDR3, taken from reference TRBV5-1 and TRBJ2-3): KAGVTQTPRYLIKTRGQQVTLSCSPISGHRSVSWYQQTPGQGLQFLFEYFSETQRNKGNFPGRFSGRQFSNSRSEMNVSTLELGDSALYLCASSSGTSLADTQYFGPGTRLTVL.

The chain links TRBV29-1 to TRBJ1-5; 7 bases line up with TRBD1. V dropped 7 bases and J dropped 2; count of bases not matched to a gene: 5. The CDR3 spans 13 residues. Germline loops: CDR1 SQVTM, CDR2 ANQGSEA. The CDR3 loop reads CSARGDGNQPQHF. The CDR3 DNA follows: TGCAGCGCCAGGGGGGACGGCAATCAGCCCCAGCATTTT.

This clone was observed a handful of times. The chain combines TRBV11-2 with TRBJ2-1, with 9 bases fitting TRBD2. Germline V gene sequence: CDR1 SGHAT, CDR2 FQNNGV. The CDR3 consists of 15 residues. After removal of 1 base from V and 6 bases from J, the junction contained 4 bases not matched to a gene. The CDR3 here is CASSLARGRVNEQFF. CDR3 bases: TGTGCCAGCAGCTTAGCTCGCGGGAGGGTCAATGAGCAGTTCTTC. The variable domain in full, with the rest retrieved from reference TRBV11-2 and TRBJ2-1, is EAGVAQSPRYKIIEKRQSVAFWCNPISGHATLYWYQQILGQGPKLLIQFQNNGVVDDSQLPKDRFSAERLKGVDSTLKIQPAKLEDSAVYLCASSLARGRVNEQFFGPGTRLTVL.

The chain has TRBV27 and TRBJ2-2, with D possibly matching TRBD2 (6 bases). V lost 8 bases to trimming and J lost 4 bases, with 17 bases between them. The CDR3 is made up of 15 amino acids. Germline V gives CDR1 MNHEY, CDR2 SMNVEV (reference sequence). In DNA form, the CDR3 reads TGTGCCAGCCAACCCGGAGGGCGGTCCACCGGGGAGCTGTTTTTT. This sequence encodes CASQPGGRSTGELFF.

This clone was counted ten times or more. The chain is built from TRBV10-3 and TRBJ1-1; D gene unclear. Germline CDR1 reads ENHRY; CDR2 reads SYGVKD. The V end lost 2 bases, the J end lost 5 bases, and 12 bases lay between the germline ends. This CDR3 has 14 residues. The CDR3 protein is CAISEVSGRTEAFF. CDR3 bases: TGTGCCATCAGTGAGGTTTCCGGGAGGACTGAAGCTTTCTTT.